This T cell receptor (beta chain) derives from a study of T cell clones after liver transplantation. Study-level information: Timepoints were pre-transplant, pre-withdrawal, and after withdrawal was completed or failed.

The V and J ends lost 1 base and 6 bases, in that order; junction bases with no gene match: 5. From germline, CDR1 is MGHRA and CDR2 YSYEKL. The CDR3 contains 14 residues. Clones were sequenced by immunoSEQ multiplex PCR, and TCRdb holds only the in-frame ones, with some missing. The table records some 15,000 clones, roughly 91% of them present only once. This sequence originates from a human donor who received a liver transplant. The sample consisted of CD8+ T cells from blood, taken before liver transplant. The chain uses TRBV4-1 and TRBJ1-2; 7 bases agree with TRBD1. The CDR3 DNA is TGCGCCAGCAGCCAAGTTCAGGGGGTTCATGGCTACACCTTC. This codes for CASSQVQGVHGYTF.